This paragraph reports one T cell receptor (beta chain). Its antigen is unknown. The data are from a study of T cell repertoires in cytomegalovirus infection. Overall study context: From public TCR beta signatures came an indication of both CMV infection and matching HLA type. The study, taken as a whole, reports: Ex vivo responses were dominated by HLA-C-restricted CMV-specific TCR beta clonotypes. The study identified carriers of CMV plus the relevant HLA from cumulative public TCR beta family frequency.

TCRdb reanalysed the reads using MiXCR and keeps one entry per CDR3 protein. The sample consists of about 830,000 distinct CDR3 sequences, about 33% of them appearing once. Germline values: CDR1 LGHNA, CDR2 YSLEER. The CDR3 totals 17 residues. V lost 0 bases and J lost 0, with 14 bases in between. The chain recombines TRBV4-3 with TRBJ1-1; D unclear. This TCR came from a human donor in good health (CMV status not recorded). Some clones in this sample may be carry-over from other donors' samples. The sample in question was cultured CD8+ T cells from PBMCs, obtained from culture after CMV antigen stimulation. The CDR3 is CASSQDWSGGMNTEAFF. CDR3 sequence (DNA): TGCGCCAGCAGCCAAGATTGGTCAGGTGGAATGAACACTGAAGCTTTCTTT.